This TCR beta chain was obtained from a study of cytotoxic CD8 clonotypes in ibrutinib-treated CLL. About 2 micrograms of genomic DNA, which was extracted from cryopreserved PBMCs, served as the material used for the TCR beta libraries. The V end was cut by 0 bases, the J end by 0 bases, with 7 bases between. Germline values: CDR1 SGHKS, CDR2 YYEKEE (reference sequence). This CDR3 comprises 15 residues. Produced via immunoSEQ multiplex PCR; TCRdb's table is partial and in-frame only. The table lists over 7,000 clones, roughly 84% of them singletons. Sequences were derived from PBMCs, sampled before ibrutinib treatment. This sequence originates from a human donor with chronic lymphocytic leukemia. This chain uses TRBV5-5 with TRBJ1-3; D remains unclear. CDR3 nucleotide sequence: TGTGCCAGCAGCTTGGGAGGGTACTCTGGAAACACCATATATTTT. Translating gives CASSLGGYSGNTIYF.